This T cell receptor (beta chain) is from a study of T cells in localized non-small cell lung cancer. Overall study results and limits: Of the tissues analyzed, uninvolved adjacent lung showed maximal T cell clonality, greater than tumor.

The method was immunoSEQ multiplex PCR; TCRdb's version includes in-frame clones alone and lacks a portion of them. The sample lists roughly 30,000 clones; about 80% were seen once. Remarks on this clone: Its antigen remains unknown.

Germline CDR1 and CDR2: KGHSH and LQKENI. Trimming took off 4 bases at V and 3 bases at J, with 10 bases between the two ends. The CDR3 is made up of 14 amino acids. This specimen consisted of peripheral blood mononuclear cells, obtained before any cancer treatment. This TCR came from a man aged 35-75 years with stage III lung adenocarcinoma. The chain employs TRBV18 and TRBJ1-5, with D possibly TRBD1 on 5 matching bases. The CDR3 protein is CASSLYGTNQPQHF. For the CDR3, the DNA is TGTGCCAGCTCACTGTATGGGACCAATCAGCCCCAGCATTTT.